The TCR beta chain under discussion was sequenced for a study of T cell repertoires in cytomegalovirus infection. As for the study in general: It was the public TCR beta signatures that indicated both CMV infection and matching HLA type.

The sample holds a few counts of this clonotype. Antigen: not known. Overall study results and limits: In two of eight donors, the top clonotype was HLA-C-restricted CMV-specific. Frequencies of public TCR beta families were cumulated, and this identified carriers of CMV plus the relevant HLA.

TCRdb re-derived calls from the reads in MiXCR, one entry per CDR3 protein. The sample has about 46,000 distinct CDR3 sequences; 20% to 25% are singletons. The sequenced sample consisted of PBMCs, sequenced either directly or after in vitro stimulation (not recorded which). The TCR comes from a human donor in good health (CMV status not recorded). Some clones in this sample may be carry-over from other donors' samples.

DNA for the CDR3: TGCAGTGCACACCCACGGGACTTCGAAAGCACAGATACGCAGTATTTT. Its protein product is CSAHPRDFESTDTQYF. The chain joins TRBV20-1 to TRBJ2-3; maybe TRBD2 (6 bases). Trimming stripped 6 bases from V and 0 bases from J, with 19 bases between. Germline loops: CDR1 DFQATT, CDR2 SNEGSKA (reference sequence). The CDR3 is 16 residues long.